Listed here is a single T cell receptor beta chain. Its antigen remains undetermined. No much larger clone exists at a distance of one base, and base qualities are not known. Library prep was done by RT-PCR. Reads for this sample came from an Illumina HiSeq 2500. Using fastp at Q25 and MiXCR, TCRdb reprocessed the public reads and kept productive beta chains. CDR3 protein duplicates are merged, each entry listing the most common genes and DNA. Here the sample has roughly 160,000 distinct CDR3 sequences; around 11% occur a single time. The ten biggest clones cover around 35% of the sample. These data originate in a study of response to subunit inactivated influenza vaccine (dated by TCRdb to about 2018). Background on the whole study: To follow how T cells responded to a trivalent subunit inactivated influenza vaccine, the researchers relied on deep quantitative profiling of the T cell receptor repertoire.

Overall results and qualifications from the work: According to the authors, only a limited number of new T cells may be recruited by each seasonal influenza vaccination.

CDR1 and CDR2 are drawn from the germline V gene: MNHEY, SVGAGI. Trimming takes 4 bases from V and 1 base from J, and the germline ends sit 10 bases apart. The CDR3, cysteine through phenylalanine, is 14 amino acids long. The entry retains the CDR3 DNA only, 42 bases that are in frame from base 1. This chain is built from TRBV6-5 and TRBJ2-5; the D gene is not confidently resolved. This TCR was sampled from a man aged 45 to 70 who received an inactivated influenza vaccine. Donor details come from another sample of the same person, matched by shared clones. The sample in question was CD8+ T cells sorted from PBMCs, obtained around 25 months after vaccination. The CDR3 loop reads CASSSFPGQETQYF. The base sequence is TGTGCCAGCAGTTCCTTTCCAGGCCAAGAGACCCAGTACTTC.